The 10 T cell receptor beta chains below were found in one sample sequenced in a study of read filtering for tumor transcriptome and immune sequencing. The library was built from roughly 400 ng RNA with molecular barcoded adaptors for alpha/delta and beta/gamma chains. MiXCR was run by TCRdb on the reads, yielding one entry per CDR3 protein. The repertoire holds more than 12,000 distinct CDR3 sequences, with roughly 20% as singletons. Specimen: a population of CD138-negative cells sorted from bone marrow. These receptors were obtained from a donor at least 40 years old with multiple myeloma.

The V and J genes are TRBV7-9 and TRBJ2-1; 7 positions agree with TRBD2. The V and J ends lost 1 base and 3 bases, in that order; junction bases with no gene match: 15. The CDR3 runs to 19 residues. The germline CDR1 and CDR2 sequences are SEHNR and FQNEAQ (reference sequence). CDR3 nucleotide sequence: TGTGCCAGCAGCTTAGGGGGTAGCGGGTACGCGGAATTCTACAATGAGCAGTTCTTC. It specifies CASSLGGSGYAEFYNEQFF.

This clonotype was counted between two and nine times. The V and J genes are TRBV30 and TRBJ2-1; 10 nucleotides align to TRBD2. The V segment lost 4 bases and the J segment 2 bases; nucleotides outside the gene matches: 2. Germline-derived CDR1 and CDR2 are GTSNPN and SVGIG (reference sequence). This CDR3 comprises 14 residues. The CDR3 here is CAWKGLAAYNEQFF. The DNA for the CDR3 is TGTGCCTGGAAAGGACTAGCGGCCTACAATGAGCAGTTCTTC.

In the case of this clonotype: In this CDR3 the conserved last residue, phenylalanine or tryptophan, is missing, so a read error is likely. CDR3 residues: CASSERKTSGSEETQYL. CDR3 nucleotide sequence: TGTGCCAGCAGTGAACGAAAGACTAGCGGGAGTGAAGAGACCCAGTACCTC. The chain has TRBV6-1 and TRBJ2-5, with TRBD2 matching over 12 bases. Germline values: CDR1 MNHNS, CDR2 SASEGT. V gave up 2 bases and J gave up 3 bases; unmatched junction bases: 7. The CDR3 runs 17 residues.

This clonotype showed up just a few times. The chain uses TRBV6-1 and TRBJ2-5, with D possibly being TRBD1 or TRBD2 (6 bases each). Germline CDR1 reads MNHNS; CDR2 reads SASEGT. This CDR3 spans 14 amino acids. Trimming left V 4 bases short and J 1 base short, with 10 bases between. In nucleotides, the CDR3 is TGTGCCAGCAGTGGGAGGGGGGTCCAAGAGACCCAGTACTTC. Protein sequence: CASSGRGVQETQYF.

About this clonotype itself: The junction departs from the called germline gene at one end, perhaps through a read error. The chain joins TRBV7-2 to TRBJ2-1; 7 positions agree with TRBD2. This CDR3 region has 16 residues. Per germline, CDR1 SGHTA and CDR2 FQGNSA. Written as DNA, the CDR3 is TGTGTCAGCAGCTTAGGATGGGCTAGCGGTAACAATGAGCAGTTCTTC. Its translation: CVSSLGWASGNNEQFF.

This clonotype was seen at least ten times. The rearrangement uses TRBV29-1 and TRBJ1-4; D possibly corresponds to TRBD1 (5 bases). Trimming took off 0 bases at V and 7 bases at J, with 9 bases between the two ends. There are 13 residues in the CDR3. Germline CDR1 and CDR2: SQVTM and ANQGSEA. CDR3 amino acids: CSVEDPGGEKLFF. CDR3 sequence (DNA): TGCAGCGTTGAAGATCCCGGGGGTGAAAAACTGTTTTTT.

This clonotype was picked up a small number of times. The V gene is TRBV5-1, the J gene TRBJ2-2, with 7 nucleotides matching TRBD2. CDR1 is SGHRS and CDR2 is YFSETQ in the germline V gene. V dropped 4 bases and J dropped 6; count of bases not matched to a gene: 3. This CDR3 contains 13 residues. The CDR3 is CASSPGGAGELFF. The CDR3 DNA reads TGCGCCAGCAGCCCGGGAGGAGCCGGGGAGCTGTTTTTT.

The sample holds many counts of this clonotype. This chain connects TRBV5-1 to TRBJ2-7; 7 nucleotides agree with TRBD1. Germline values: CDR1 SGHRS, CDR2 YFSETQ. The length of the CDR3 is 14 residues. Trimming took 4 bases from V and 2 from J; bases not matched to a gene: 6. CDR3 nucleotides: TGCGCCAGCAGCCCCTCGCAGGGGGCCTACGAGCAGTACTTC. It translates to CASSPSQGAYEQYF.

The table lists this clonotype with many counts. The genes are TRBV7-9 and TRBJ2-1, with TRBD2 identical over 7 bases. Germline CDR1 SEHNR, CDR2 FQNEAQ (reference sequence). The CDR3 totals 15 residues. Germline trimming cut 4 bases from V and 0 bases from J; bases unmatched to any gene: 3. The CDR3 loop reads CASSSPGGSYNEQFF. CDR3 coding DNA: TGTGCCAGCAGCTCCCCGGGGGGCTCCTACAATGAGCAGTTCTTC.

This clonotype was recorded many times. The chain links TRBV20-1 to TRBJ1-1, with D possibly TRBD1 on 5 matching bases. V was cut by 6 bases and J by 2 bases, with 10 bases left in between. This CDR3 is built from 12 residues. Germline V gives CDR1 DFQATT, CDR2 SNEGSKA (reference sequence). CDR3 in amino acids: CSASGGNTEAFF. CDR3 nucleotide sequence: TGCAGTGCAAGCGGGGGAAACACTGAAGCTTTCTTT.